This T cell receptor (beta chain) came from a study of CD8 T cells in Susac syndrome. Overall study findings and caveats: The relatively small number of individuals in the TCR sequencing and HLA analysis was acknowledged by the study.

A note on this clonotype: Antigen: not known.

Controls matched for sex and age were healthy donors. In contrast to the negatively isolated CD8+ and CD4+ T cells, TEMRA cells were FACS-enriched. Random hexamers were used to reverse transcribe roughly 0.45 to 1 ug of RNA. TCRdb re-derived calls from the immunoSEQ multiplex PCR reads in MiXCR, one entry per CDR3 protein. The data show approximately 190,000 distinct CDR3 sequences, approximately 93% seen once. This TCR came from a human donor in good health. Sequenced sample: CD4+ T cells from PBMCs.

The CDR3: CASSLGGLEYGYTF. The DNA for the CDR3 is TGCGCCAGCAGCTTGGGAGGCCTGGAGTATGGCTACACCTTC. This chain joins TRBV5-1 and TRBJ1-2, with unresolved D. Germline V gives CDR1 SGHRS, CDR2 YFSETQ. V was cut by 0 bases and J by 5 bases, with 11 bases left in between. The CDR3 totals 14 residues.